This T cell receptor (beta chain) was documented in a study of T cells after yellow fever vaccination. At the level of the study: Libraries from low-cell-number fractions were prepared with the SMART-Seq v4 Ultra Low Input RNA kit.

V gave up 0 bases and J gave up 10 bases, with 20 bases separating them. The CDR3 totals 17 residues. Per germline, CDR1 SGHRS and CDR2 YFSETQ. Turning to this clonotype: Its antigen is not identified.

TCRdb reprocessed the 5' RACE reads with MiXCR, giving one entry per CDR3 protein. The sample yields some 240,000 distinct CDR3 sequences, around 4.9% seen once. Study results and caveats: A large majority of primary-vaccination clones showed up again after the booster (about 97% CD4, almost 90% CD8).

The clonotype comes from a man younger than 30 who received the YFV17D yellow fever vaccine. Sequencing was performed on CD4+ T cells sorted from PBMCs, taken on the day of the yellow fever booster vaccination. The V call is TRBV5-1, the J call TRBJ1-6, with a tentative D call TRBD1 (6 bases). CDR3 nucleotides: TGCGCCAGCAGCTTGGTGGGGGGCGGATCCGAGGGATCACCCCTCCACTTT. It codes for CASSLVGGGSEGSPLHF.